A selection of T cell receptor beta chains follows, all from one sample in a study of blood T cell repertoires in COVID-19. Produced via immunoSEQ multiplex PCR; TCRdb's table is partial and in-frame only. Among roughly 50,000 clones listed, 90% were seen once. Sequenced sample: peripheral blood. The origin of the receptors is a woman in her forties with active COVID-19. The CDR3 runs from the conserved cysteine through the conserved F or W. D genes are given only for firm matches. Only some rows state a clone size, as once, few, many or a class for expanded clones.

clone_size: once
d_call: TRBD1
v_call: TRBV6-5
j_call: TRBJ1-5
cdr3_nt: TGTGCCAGCAGTCCGGACAGGGCCAATCAGCCCCAGCATTTT
cdr3_aa: CASSPDRANQPQHF

clone_size: few
d_call: -
v_call: TRBV7-9
j_call: TRBJ2-3
cdr3_nt: TGTGCCAGCAGCTTAGCGGGCCGCACAGATACGCAGTATTTT
cdr3_aa: CASSLAGRTDTQYF

clone_size: -
d_call: -
v_call: TRBV5-1
j_call: TRBJ1-2
cdr3_nt: TGCGCCAGCAGCTTGGTACAGGGTGTTAACTATGGCTACACCTTC
cdr3_aa: CASSLVQGVNYGYTF

clone_size: -
d_call: TRBD1
v_call: TRBV11-3
j_call: TRBJ1-1
cdr3_nt: TGTGCCAGCAGCATGAACAGGGGGCGAAGAGAAGCTTTCTTT
cdr3_aa: CASSMNRGRREAFF

clone_size: -
d_call: TRBD1
v_call: TRBV11-2
j_call: TRBJ2-3
cdr3_nt: TGTGCCAGTAAGCAAAGGGGGCATAGCACAGATACGCAGTATTTT
cdr3_aa: CASKQRGHSTDTQYF

clone_size: -
d_call: TRBD1
v_call: TRBV6-5
j_call: TRBJ1-5
cdr3_nt: TGTGCCAGTAATGGACAGGGTTTGATTCAGCCCCAGCATTTT
cdr3_aa: CASNGQGLIQPQHF

clone_size: -
d_call: TRBD1
v_call: TRBV2
j_call: TRBJ1-2
cdr3_nt: TGTGCCAGCAGGACCGGGACAGGGATATCTGGTGGCTACACCTTC
cdr3_aa: CASRTGTGISGGYTF

clone_size: -
d_call: -
v_call: TRBV7-8
j_call: TRBJ1-1
cdr3_nt: TGTGCCAGCAGCTACAGGGAAGAAATGAACACTGAAGCTTTCTTT
cdr3_aa: CASSYREEMNTEAFF

clone_size: -
d_call: -
v_call: TRBV12-5
j_call: TRBJ2-7
cdr3_nt: TGTGCTAGTGGTTTGGTACTCAGGTTTCTCGAGCAGTACTTC
cdr3_aa: CASGLVLRFLEQYF

clone_size: -
d_call: TRBD1
v_call: TRBV7-2
j_call: TRBJ2-5
cdr3_nt: TGTGCCAGCAGCTTAGCGGGGACAGGGCAAGAGACCCAGTACTTC
cdr3_aa: CASSLAGTGQETQYF